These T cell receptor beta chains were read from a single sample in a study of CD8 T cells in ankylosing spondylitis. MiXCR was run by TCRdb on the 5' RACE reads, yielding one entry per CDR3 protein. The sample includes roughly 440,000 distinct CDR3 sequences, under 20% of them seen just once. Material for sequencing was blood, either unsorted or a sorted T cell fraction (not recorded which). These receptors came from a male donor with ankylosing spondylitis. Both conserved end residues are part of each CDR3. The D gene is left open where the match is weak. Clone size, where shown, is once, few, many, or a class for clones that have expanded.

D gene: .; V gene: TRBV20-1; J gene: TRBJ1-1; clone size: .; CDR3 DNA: TGCAGTGCCAGGCCGGCGGACAGTGGGCTTGAAGCTTTCTTT; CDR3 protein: CSARPADSGLEAFF
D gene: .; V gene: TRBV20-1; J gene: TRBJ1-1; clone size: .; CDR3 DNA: TGCAGTGCTAGGGAGGGGGTCACTGAAGCTTTCTTT; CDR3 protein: CSAREGVTEAFF
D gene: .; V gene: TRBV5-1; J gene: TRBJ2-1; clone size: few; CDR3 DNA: TGCGCCAGCAGCTGGCCGGGGGAGGGGGCGGTGAGATACAATGAGCAGTTCTTC; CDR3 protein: CASSWPGEGAVRYNEQFF
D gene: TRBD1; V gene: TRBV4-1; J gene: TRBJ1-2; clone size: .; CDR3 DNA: TGCGCCAGCAGCCAAACCGGAGGGACAGGGGTCTTGGGTGGCTACACCTTC; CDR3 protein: CASSQTGGTGVLGGYTF
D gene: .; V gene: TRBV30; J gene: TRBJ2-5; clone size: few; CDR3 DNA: TGTGCCTGGAGTATCCGGGGAAGAGGGGAGACCCAGTACTTC; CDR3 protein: CAWSIRGRGETQYF
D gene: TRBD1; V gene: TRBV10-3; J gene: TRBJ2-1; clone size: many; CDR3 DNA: TGTGCCATCAGCGGGGCACAGGGGAGTTACAATGAGCAGTTCTTC; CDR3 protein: CAISGAQGSYNEQFF
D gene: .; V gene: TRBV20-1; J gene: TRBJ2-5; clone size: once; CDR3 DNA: TGCAGTGCCCCCCGGTCTGGCGGAGAGACCCAGTACTTC; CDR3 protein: CSAPRSGGETQYF
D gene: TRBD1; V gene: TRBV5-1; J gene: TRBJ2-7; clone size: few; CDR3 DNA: TGCGCCAGCAGCAGGGGGACAGGGGGCGCCGAAGGCGAGCAGTACTTC; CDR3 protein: CASSRGTGGAEGEQYF
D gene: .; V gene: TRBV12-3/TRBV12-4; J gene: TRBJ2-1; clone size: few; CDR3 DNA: TGTGCCAGCAGTCAACAAGGCCCCCCGTGGGGTAATGAGCAGTTCTTC; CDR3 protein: CASSQQGPPWGNEQFF
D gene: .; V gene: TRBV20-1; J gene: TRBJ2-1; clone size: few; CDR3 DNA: TGCAGTGCTAGAGTGGCCGATTACAATGAGCAGTTCTTC; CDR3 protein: CSARVADYNEQFF
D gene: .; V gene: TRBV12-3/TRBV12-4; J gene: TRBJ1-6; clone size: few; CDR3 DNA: TGTGCCAGCAGTGAAGCGGGACACATTAATTCACCCCTCCACTTT; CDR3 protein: CASSEAGHINSPLHF
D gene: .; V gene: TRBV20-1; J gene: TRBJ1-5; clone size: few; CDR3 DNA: TGCAGTGTCCTGGGGCCCCGGAGGGATCAGCCCCAGCATTTT; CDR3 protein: CSVLGPRRDQPQHF
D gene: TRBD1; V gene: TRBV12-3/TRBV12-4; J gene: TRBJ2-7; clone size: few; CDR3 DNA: TGTGCCAGCAGCCAGGACAGGCACTACGAGCAGTACTTC; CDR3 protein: CASSQDRHYEQYF
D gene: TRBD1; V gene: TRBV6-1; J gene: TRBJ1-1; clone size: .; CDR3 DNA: TGTGCCAGCAGAAAACTAGGGACAGGGAACACTGAAGCTTTCTTT; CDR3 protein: CASRKLGTGNTEAFF
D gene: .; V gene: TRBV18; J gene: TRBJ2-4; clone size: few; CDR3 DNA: TGTGCCAGCTCGAAGGACGTCACGGCCAAAAACATTCAGTACTTC; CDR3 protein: CASSKDVTAKNIQYF
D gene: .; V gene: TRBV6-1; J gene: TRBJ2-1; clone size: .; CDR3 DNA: TGTGCCAGCAGTGAATCCCGCTCGAGGGAGCAGTTCTTC; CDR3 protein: CASSESRSREQFF
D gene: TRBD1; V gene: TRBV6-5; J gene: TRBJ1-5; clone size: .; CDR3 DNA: TGTGCCAGCAGCTATACCGGGACAGGCAGCAATCAGCCCCAGCATTTT; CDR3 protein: CASSYTGTGSNQPQHF
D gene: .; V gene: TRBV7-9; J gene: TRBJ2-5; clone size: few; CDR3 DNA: TGTGCCAGCAATCGAGGGGTCCCCGAAGAGACCCAGTACTTC; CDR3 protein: CASNRGVPEETQYF
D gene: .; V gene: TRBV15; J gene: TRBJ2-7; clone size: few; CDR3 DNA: TGTGCCACCAGCCCGTTGATCGGGGAGCAGTACTTC; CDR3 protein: CATSPLIGEQYF
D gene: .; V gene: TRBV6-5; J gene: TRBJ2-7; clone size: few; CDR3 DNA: TGTGCCAGCAGTTTAGGGGGAGGGGGCCTAACCTACGAGCAGTACTTC; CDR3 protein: CASSLGGGGLTYEQYF
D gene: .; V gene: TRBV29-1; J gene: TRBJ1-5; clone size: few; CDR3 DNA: TGCAGCGTTGGGCCTACAGGGAAGGGTCAGCCCCAGCATTTT; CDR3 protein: CSVGPTGKGQPQHF
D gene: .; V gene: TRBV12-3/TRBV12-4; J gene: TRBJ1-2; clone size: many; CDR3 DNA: TGTGCCAGCCACCGAGGTTCTAACTATGGCTACACCTTC; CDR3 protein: CASHRGSNYGYTF
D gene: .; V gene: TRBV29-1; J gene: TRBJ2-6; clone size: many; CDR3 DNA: TGCAGCGCCGACATCTACGGGGCCAACGTCCTGACTTTC; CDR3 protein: CSADIYGANVLTF